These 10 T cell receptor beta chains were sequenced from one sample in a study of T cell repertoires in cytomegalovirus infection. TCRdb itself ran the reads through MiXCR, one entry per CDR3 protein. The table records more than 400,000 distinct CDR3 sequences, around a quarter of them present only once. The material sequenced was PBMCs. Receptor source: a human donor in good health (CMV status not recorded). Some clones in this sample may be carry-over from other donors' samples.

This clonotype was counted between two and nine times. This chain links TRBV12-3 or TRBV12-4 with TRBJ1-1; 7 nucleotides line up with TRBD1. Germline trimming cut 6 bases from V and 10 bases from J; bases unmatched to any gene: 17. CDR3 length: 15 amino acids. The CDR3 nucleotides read TGTGCCAGCAGATTACCGAAGACAGGGTCGGAGTTAGCTTTCTTT. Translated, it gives CASRLPKTGSELAFF.

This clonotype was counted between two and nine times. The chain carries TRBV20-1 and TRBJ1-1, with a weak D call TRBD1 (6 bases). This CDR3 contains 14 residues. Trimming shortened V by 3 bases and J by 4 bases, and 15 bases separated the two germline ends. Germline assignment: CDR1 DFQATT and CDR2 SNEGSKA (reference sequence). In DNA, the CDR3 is TGCAGTGCTAGGAGGGACAATTCGATCACTGAAGCTTTCTTT. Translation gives CSARRDNSITEAFF.

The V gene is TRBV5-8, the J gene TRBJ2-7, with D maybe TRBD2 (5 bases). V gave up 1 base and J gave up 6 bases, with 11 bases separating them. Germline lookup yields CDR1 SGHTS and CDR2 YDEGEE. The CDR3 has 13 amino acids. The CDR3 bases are TGTGCCAGCAGCTTGAACGCGGCGGGCGAGCAGTACTTC. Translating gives CASSLNAAGEQYF.

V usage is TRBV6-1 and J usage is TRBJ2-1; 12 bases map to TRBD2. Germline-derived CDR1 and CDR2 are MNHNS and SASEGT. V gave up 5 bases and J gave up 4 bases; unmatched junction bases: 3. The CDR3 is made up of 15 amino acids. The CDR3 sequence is CASSRLAGEYNEQFF. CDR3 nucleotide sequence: TGTGCCAGCAGTAGACTAGCGGGAGAGTACAATGAGCAGTTCTTC.

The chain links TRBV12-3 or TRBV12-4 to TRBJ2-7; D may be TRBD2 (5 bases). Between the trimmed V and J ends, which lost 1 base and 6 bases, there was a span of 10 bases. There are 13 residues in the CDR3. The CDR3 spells CASSLGLASEQYF. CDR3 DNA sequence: TGTGCCAGCAGTTTAGGCCTAGCCTCCGAGCAGTACTTC.

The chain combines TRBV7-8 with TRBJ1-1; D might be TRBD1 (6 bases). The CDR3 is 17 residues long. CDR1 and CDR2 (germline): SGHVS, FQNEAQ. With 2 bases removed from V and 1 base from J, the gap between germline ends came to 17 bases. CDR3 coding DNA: TGTGCCAGCAGCTTATTGGGGACAACCTCCGGGAACACTGAAGCTTTCTTT. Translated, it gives CASSLLGTTSGNTEAFF.

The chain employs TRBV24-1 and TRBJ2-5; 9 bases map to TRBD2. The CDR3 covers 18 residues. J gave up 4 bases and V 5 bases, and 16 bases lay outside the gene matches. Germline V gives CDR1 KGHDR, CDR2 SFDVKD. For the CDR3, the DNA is TGTGCCACCAGTGGAGATTGGCGGGAGGGCCCTCTGGGAGAGACCCAGTACTTC. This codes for CATSGDWREGPLGETQYF.

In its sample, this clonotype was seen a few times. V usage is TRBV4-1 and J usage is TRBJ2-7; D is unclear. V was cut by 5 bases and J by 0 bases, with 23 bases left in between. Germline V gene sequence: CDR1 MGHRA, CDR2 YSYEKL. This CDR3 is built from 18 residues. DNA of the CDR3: TGCGCCAGCAGCAAGAAAGAGAAGGACCACTATTCCTCCTACGAGCAGTACGTC. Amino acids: CASSKKEKDHYSSYEQYV.

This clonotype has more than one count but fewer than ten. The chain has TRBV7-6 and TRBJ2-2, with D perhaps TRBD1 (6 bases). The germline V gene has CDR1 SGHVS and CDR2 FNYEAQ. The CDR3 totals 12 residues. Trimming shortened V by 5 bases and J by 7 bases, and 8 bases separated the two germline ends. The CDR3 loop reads CASSKGVGELFF. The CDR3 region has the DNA TGTGCCAGCAGCAAGGGGGTCGGGGAGCTGTTTTTT.

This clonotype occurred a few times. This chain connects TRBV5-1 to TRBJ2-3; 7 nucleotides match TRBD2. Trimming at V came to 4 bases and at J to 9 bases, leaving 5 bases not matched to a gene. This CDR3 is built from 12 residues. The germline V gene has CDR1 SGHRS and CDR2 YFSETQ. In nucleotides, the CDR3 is TGCGCCAGCAGCAGGGAGGGGACCACGCAGTATTTT. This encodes CASSREGTTQYF.